This is a list of T cell receptor beta chains from one sample in a study of identical twins. TCRdb ran MiXCR on the 5' RACE reads and lists one entry per CDR3 protein. The sample shows 1.5 million to 2 million distinct CDR3 sequences, about 30% of them seen only once. What was sequenced was cord blood. The receptors stem from a newborn girl in good health. The conserved cysteine and the conserved F or W are not part of the CDR3 here. D genes are given only for firm matches.

d_call: TRBD2
j_call: TRBJ2-3
v_call: TRBV20-1
cdr3_aa: SARAAKSKREGRRDTQY

d_call: NA
j_call: TRBJ2-7
v_call: TRBV20-1
cdr3_aa: SADRDGAYEQY

d_call: TRBD2
j_call: TRBJ2-7
v_call: TRBV20-1
cdr3_aa: SASASGGSYEQY

d_call: NA
j_call: TRBJ1-2
v_call: TRBV27
cdr3_aa: ASSLTGKGFEGYT

d_call: NA
j_call: TRBJ2-7
v_call: TRBV20-1
cdr3_aa: SATGRRSSYEQY

d_call: NA
j_call: TRBJ2-1
v_call: TRBV3-1
cdr3_aa: AGSLLLASYNEQF

d_call: TRBD1
j_call: TRBJ2-2
v_call: TRBV4-1
cdr3_aa: ASSRGQGRTGELF

d_call: TRBD1
j_call: TRBJ1-4
v_call: TRBV6-5
cdr3_aa: ASSYSPGQGEKLF

d_call: TRBD1
j_call: TRBJ1-1
v_call: TRBV6-1
cdr3_aa: ASSFQSGTGTEAF

d_call: TRBD1
j_call: TRBJ1-1
v_call: TRBV20-1
cdr3_aa: SAETGGFMNTEAF

d_call: TRBD1
j_call: TRBJ1-2
v_call: TRBV6-6
cdr3_aa: ASSDDRDRGYT

d_call: NA
j_call: TRBJ2-1
v_call: TRBV7-9
cdr3_aa: ASTHYYNEQF

d_call: NA
j_call: TRBJ2-7
v_call: TRBV21-1
cdr3_aa: ASSTSPSSYEQY

d_call: NA
j_call: TRBJ2-3
v_call: TRBV12-5
cdr3_aa: ASGGMRDTQY

d_call: TRBD2
j_call: TRBJ2-3
v_call: TRBV10-3
cdr3_aa: AISIKREVVDTQY

d_call: NA
j_call: TRBJ2-7
v_call: TRBV5-1
cdr3_aa: ASSIGLEPYEQY

d_call: NA
j_call: TRBJ2-3
v_call: TRBV15
cdr3_aa: ATSRENPFTDTQY

d_call: NA
j_call: TRBJ2-7
v_call: TRBV10-3
cdr3_aa: AISPGQTSYNEQY

d_call: TRBD2
j_call: TRBJ2-1
v_call: TRBV28
cdr3_aa: ASSQPRGVYNEQF

d_call: TRBD2
j_call: TRBJ2-1
v_call: TRBV18
cdr3_aa: TSSLSTSGGSYNEQF

d_call: NA
j_call: TRBJ2-2
v_call: TRBV7-9
cdr3_aa: ASSLDIPTGELF

d_call: NA
j_call: TRBJ2-4
v_call: TRBV27
cdr3_aa: ASSLRGKKNIQY

d_call: NA
j_call: TRBJ2-4
v_call: TRBV21-1
cdr3_aa: ASSKGCGPNIQY

d_call: TRBD2
j_call: TRBJ2-5
v_call: TRBV7-2
cdr3_aa: ASSLVSGGAGEETQY

d_call: NA
j_call: TRBJ1-5
v_call: TRBV12-3/TRBV12-4
cdr3_aa: ASSSADGQPQH

d_call: NA
j_call: TRBJ1-1
v_call: TRBV2
cdr3_aa: ASRYDMNTEAF

d_call: NA
j_call: TRBJ2-1
v_call: TRBV6-5
cdr3_aa: ASGPPLSYNEQF

d_call: NA
j_call: TRBJ2-5
v_call: TRBV7-9
cdr3_aa: ASSLDFRGEYQETQY

d_call: TRBD2
j_call: TRBJ2-1
v_call: TRBV24-1
cdr3_aa: ATSGGGESEQF

d_call: NA
j_call: TRBJ2-1
v_call: TRBV21-1
cdr3_aa: ASKTPGLAGSYNEQF

d_call: NA
j_call: TRBJ2-7
v_call: TRBV7-8
cdr3_aa: ASSLGQDPLYEQY

d_call: NA
j_call: TRBJ2-1
v_call: TRBV20-1
cdr3_aa: SARSIGEQF

d_call: NA
j_call: TRBJ2-7
v_call: TRBV6-5
cdr3_aa: ASSYLPRGLFEQY

d_call: TRBD1
j_call: TRBJ2-7
v_call: TRBV3-1
cdr3_aa: ASSRGTGGSYEQY

d_call: NA
j_call: TRBJ1-2
v_call: TRBV20-1
cdr3_aa: SARAPGVWDYGYT

d_call: NA
j_call: TRBJ1-5
v_call: TRBV28
cdr3_aa: ASSSPGQPQH

d_call: NA
j_call: TRBJ2-3
v_call: TRBV12-3/TRBV12-4
cdr3_aa: ASSRLLAYTDTQY

d_call: NA
j_call: NA
v_call: TRBV15
cdr3_aa: ATSPRVFSRMSPFEQY

d_call: NA
j_call: TRBJ2-3
v_call: TRBV19
cdr3_aa: ASSIFVTSTDTQY

d_call: TRBD2
j_call: TRBJ2-1
v_call: TRBV28
cdr3_aa: ASSLKGGSYPNEQF

d_call: TRBD1
j_call: TRBJ1-5
v_call: TRBV12-3/TRBV12-4
cdr3_aa: ASSPSGTGNQPQH

d_call: NA
j_call: TRBJ1-2
v_call: TRBV5-8
cdr3_aa: ASSLTMPGAYGYT

d_call: TRBD2
j_call: TRBJ2-2
v_call: TRBV7-2
cdr3_aa: ASSLGGTSTGELF

d_call: TRBD2
j_call: NA
v_call: TRBV12-3/TRBV12-4
cdr3_aa: AGSLRAAGEGYEQY

d_call: TRBD2
j_call: TRBJ2-2
v_call: TRBV5-1
cdr3_aa: ASSPPGLAGFSTGELF

d_call: TRBD2
j_call: TRBJ2-7
v_call: TRBV5-1
cdr3_aa: ANSLGRTSAY

d_call: NA
j_call: TRBJ2-1
v_call: TRBV25-1
cdr3_aa: ASCDARGSNEQF

d_call: TRBD2
j_call: TRBJ2-3
v_call: TRBV2
cdr3_aa: ASSETSGRVDTQY

d_call: NA
j_call: TRBJ2-3
v_call: TRBV3-1
cdr3_aa: ASSHPDVDTQY

d_call: TRBD2
j_call: TRBJ2-3
v_call: TRBV25-1
cdr3_aa: ASSEAGDLDTQY

d_call: TRBD2
j_call: TRBJ2-7
v_call: TRBV28
cdr3_aa: ASISWAGTSRNEQY

d_call: TRBD2
j_call: TRBJ2-3
v_call: TRBV28
cdr3_aa: ASSFPGGGDTQY

d_call: NA
j_call: TRBJ1-5
v_call: TRBV29-1
cdr3_aa: SVAPSGLGVRGGNQPQH

d_call: NA
j_call: TRBJ1-2
v_call: TRBV4-1
cdr3_aa: ASSQDSGDYGYT

d_call: TRBD2
j_call: TRBJ2-3
v_call: TRBV20-1
cdr3_aa: SAPGGLAEPRDTQY

d_call: NA
j_call: TRBJ2-7
v_call: TRBV20-1
cdr3_aa: SARAYEEQY

d_call: TRBD2
j_call: TRBJ2-7
v_call: TRBV7-2
cdr3_aa: ASSLSSVSGSNYEQY

d_call: NA
j_call: TRBJ2-7
v_call: TRBV20-1
cdr3_aa: SARRREYEQY